This TCR beta chain was recorded in a study of Ad26.COV2.S vaccination and SARS-CoV-2 variants. Using immunoSEQ multiplex PCR, the repertoire was profiled, and TCRdb retains in-frame clones only, with some absent. Seen here are approximately 300,000 clones, around 85% observed once, and the top ten hold around 2.2%. This clone came up once. CDR1 MGHRA and CDR2 YSYEKL come from the germline V gene. Trimming stripped 0 bases from V and 6 bases from J, with 9 bases between. The CDR3 is 14 residues long. Treatment in this sample: 15 to 20 received Ad26.COV2.S at low or high dose, single or two shots; a few received placebo; per-sample allocation not given. Samples analyzed were those drawn on day 63 after the first vaccine or placebo injection.

The source was peripheral blood, collected in a trial of Ad26.COV2.S vaccine versus placebo. The chain carries TRBV4-1 and TRBJ2-1; no definite D call. This sequence was found in a person aged 18-65 years who received the Ad26.COV2.S COVID-19 vaccine or a placebo. In DNA, the CDR3 is TGCGCCAGCAGCCAAGAGGGCTTGGGCAATGAGCAGTTCTTC. It is translated as CASSQEGLGNEQFF.